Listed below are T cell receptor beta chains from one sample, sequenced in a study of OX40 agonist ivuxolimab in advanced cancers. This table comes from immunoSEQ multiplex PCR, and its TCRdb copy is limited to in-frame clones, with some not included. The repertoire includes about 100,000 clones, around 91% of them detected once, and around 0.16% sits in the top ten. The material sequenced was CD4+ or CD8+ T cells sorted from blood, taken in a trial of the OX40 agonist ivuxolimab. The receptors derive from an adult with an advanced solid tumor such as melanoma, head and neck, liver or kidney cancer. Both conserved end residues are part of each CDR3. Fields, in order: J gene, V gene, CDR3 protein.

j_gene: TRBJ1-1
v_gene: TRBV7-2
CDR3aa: CASSRSGGFAEAFF

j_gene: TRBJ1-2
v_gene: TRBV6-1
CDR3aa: CASSERNYGYTF

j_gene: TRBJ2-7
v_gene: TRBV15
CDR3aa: CATSRDRGTSLEQYF

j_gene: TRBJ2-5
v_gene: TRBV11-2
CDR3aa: CASSRSGRPVRETQYF

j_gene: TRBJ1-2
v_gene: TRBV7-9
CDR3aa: CASSLSPRDGYTF

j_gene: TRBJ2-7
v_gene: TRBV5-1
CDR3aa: CASSLGLAGVSYEQYF

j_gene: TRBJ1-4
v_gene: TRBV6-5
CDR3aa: CASSPITNEKLFF

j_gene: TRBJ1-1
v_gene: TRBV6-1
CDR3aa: CASSGFPGVTEAFF

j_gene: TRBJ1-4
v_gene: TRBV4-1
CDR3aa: CASSQVKGLVLQKLFF

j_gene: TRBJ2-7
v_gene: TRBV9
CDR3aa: CASSKSGKSYEQYF

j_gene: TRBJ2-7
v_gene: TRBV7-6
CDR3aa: CASSPPGPISYEQYF

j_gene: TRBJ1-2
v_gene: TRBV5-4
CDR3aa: CASSPVRADNYGYTF

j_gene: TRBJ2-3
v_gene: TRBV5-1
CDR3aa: CASSLEGTDTQYF

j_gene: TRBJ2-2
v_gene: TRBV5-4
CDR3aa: CASGEQGAPWARELFF

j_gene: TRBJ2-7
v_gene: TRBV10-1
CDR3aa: CASSGGIQNEQYF

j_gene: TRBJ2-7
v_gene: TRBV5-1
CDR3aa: CASSLEVGSYEQYF

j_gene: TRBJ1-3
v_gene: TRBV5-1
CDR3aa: CASSIVGGIGRTIYF